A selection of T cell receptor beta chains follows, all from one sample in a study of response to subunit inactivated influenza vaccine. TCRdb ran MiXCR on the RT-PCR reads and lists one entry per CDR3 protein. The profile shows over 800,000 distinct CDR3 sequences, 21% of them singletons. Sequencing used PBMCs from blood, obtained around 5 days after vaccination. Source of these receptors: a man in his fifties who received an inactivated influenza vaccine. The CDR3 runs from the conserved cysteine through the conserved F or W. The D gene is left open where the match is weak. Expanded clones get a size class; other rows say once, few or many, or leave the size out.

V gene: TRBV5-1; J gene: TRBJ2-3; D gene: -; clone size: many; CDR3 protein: CASSFPGSTDTQYF; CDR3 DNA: TGCGCCAGCAGCTTCCCGGGTAGCACAGATACGCAGTATTTT
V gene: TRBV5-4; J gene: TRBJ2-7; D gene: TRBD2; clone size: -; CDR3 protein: CASSSGTSGRWEQYF; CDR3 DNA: TGTGCCAGCAGCTCCGGGACTAGCGGGAGGTGGGAGCAGTACTTC
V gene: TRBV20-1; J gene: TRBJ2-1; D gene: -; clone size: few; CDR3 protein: CSASTLADNEQFF; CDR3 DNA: TGCAGTGCTAGTACGTTAGCGGACAATGAGCAGTTCTTC
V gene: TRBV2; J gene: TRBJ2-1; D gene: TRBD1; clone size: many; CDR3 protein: CASSRTGAYNEQFF; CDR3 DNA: TGTGCCAGCAGTCGGACAGGGGCCTACAATGAGCAGTTCTTC
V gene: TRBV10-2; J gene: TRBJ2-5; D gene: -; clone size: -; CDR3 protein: CASGGLLGETQYF; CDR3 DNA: TGCGCCAGCGGGGGACTGCTCGGGGAGACCCAGTACTTC
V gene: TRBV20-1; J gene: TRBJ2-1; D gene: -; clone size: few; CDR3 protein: CSASPSDEQFF; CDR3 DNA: TGCAGTGCTAGCCCTAGTGATGAGCAGTTCTTC
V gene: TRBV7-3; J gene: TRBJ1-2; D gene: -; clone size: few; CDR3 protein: CASSLNAQTSTGYTF; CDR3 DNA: TGTGCCAGCAGCTTAAACGCACAGACCTCCACGGGCTACACCTTC
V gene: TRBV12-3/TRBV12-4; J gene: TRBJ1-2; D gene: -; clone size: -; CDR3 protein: CASSRRARDPAF; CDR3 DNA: TGTGCCAGCAGCCGACGCGCTCGGGACCCGGCCTTC
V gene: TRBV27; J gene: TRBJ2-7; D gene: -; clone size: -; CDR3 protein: CASSFYRDDYEQYF; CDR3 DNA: TGTGCCAGCAGTTTTTACCGGGACGACTACGAGCAGTACTTC
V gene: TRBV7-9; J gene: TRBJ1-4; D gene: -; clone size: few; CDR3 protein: CASSPIHRANEKLFF; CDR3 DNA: TGTGCCAGCAGCCCGATACACAGGGCTAATGAAAAACTGTTTTTT
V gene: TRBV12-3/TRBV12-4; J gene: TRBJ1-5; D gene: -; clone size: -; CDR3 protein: CASSGGLRQPQHF; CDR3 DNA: TGTGCCAGCAGTGGGGGGCTTCGGCAGCCCCAGCATTTT
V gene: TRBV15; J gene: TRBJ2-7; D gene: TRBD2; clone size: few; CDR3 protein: CATSRAGGDGYEQYF; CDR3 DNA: TGTGCCACCAGCAGAGCTGGGGGGGATGGATACGAGCAGTACTTC
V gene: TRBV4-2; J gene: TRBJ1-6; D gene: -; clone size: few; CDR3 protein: CASSQAGWDSRNSPLHF; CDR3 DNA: TGTGCCAGCAGCCAAGCTGGGTGGGACTCGCGGAATTCACCCCTCCACTTT
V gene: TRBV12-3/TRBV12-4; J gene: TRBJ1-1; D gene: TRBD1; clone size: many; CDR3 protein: CASSLRTGSTEAFF; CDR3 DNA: TGTGCCAGCAGTTTAAGGACAGGGAGCACTGAAGCTTTCTTT
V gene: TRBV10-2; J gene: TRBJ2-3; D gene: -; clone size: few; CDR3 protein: CASSGNQGYTDTQYF; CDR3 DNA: TGCGCCAGCAGTGGAAATCAGGGGTACACAGATACGCAGTATTTT
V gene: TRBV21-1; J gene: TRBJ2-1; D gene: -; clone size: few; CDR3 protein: CASSKESPGLAGEQFF; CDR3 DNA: TGTGCCAGCAGCAAAGAGAGCCCGGGACTAGCGGGGGAGCAGTTCTTC
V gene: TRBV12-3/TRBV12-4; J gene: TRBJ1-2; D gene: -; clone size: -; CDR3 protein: CASSPRGSNYGYTF; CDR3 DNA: TGTGCCAGCAGTCCGCGGGGGTCTAACTATGGCTACACCTTC
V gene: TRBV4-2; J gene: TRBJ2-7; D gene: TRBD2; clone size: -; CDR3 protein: CASSQEIAGGLPYEQYF; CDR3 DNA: TGTGCCAGCAGCCAAGAAATAGCGGGGGGGCTTCCCTACGAGCAGTACTTC
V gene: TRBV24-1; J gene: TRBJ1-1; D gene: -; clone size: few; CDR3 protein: CATSWGTEAFF; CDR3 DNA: TGTGCCACCTCGTGGGGGACTGAAGCTTTCTTT
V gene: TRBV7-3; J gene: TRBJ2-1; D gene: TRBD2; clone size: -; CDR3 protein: CASSSGTSGRADEQFF; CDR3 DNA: TGTGCCAGCAGCTCGGGGACTAGCGGGAGGGCGGATGAGCAGTTCTTC
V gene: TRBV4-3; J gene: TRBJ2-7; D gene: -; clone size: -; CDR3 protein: CASSQAWGNYEQYF; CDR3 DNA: TGCGCCAGCAGCCAAGCGTGGGGGAACTACGAGCAGTACTTC
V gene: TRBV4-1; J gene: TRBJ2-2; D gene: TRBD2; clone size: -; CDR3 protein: CASSPDSGGGELFF; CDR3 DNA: TGCGCCAGCAGCCCGGATAGCGGGGGCGGGGAGCTGTTTTTT
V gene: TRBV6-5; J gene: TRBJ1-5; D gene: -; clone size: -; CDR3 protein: CASSSTTAGGQPQHF; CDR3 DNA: TGTGCCAGCAGTTCCACCACGGCAGGCGGTCAGCCCCAGCATTTT
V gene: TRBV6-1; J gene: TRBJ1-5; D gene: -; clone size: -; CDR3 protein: CASSVEDNQPQHF; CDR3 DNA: TGTGCCAGCAGTGTTGAGGACAATCAGCCCCAGCATTTT
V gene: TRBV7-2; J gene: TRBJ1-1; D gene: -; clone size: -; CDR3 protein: CASSLMRLEGSDTEAFF; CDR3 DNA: TGTGCCAGCAGCTTAATGAGGCTCGAGGGAAGCGACACTGAAGCTTTCTTT
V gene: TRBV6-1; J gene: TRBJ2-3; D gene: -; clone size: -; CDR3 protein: CASSANGDTQYF; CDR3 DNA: TGTGCCAGCAGTGCGAATGGAGATACGCAGTATTTT
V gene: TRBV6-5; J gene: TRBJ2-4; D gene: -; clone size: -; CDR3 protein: CASSTGVIQYF; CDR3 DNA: TGTGCCAGCAGCACCGGAGTGATTCAGTACTTC
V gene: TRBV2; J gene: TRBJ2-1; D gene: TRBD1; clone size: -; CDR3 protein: CASNLGTVGEQFF; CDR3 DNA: TGTGCCAGCAACCTAGGGACAGTGGGTGAGCAGTTCTTC
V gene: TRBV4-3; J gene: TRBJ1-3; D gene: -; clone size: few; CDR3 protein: CASSQAESSGNTIYF; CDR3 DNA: TGCGCCAGCAGCCAAGCTGAGTCCTCTGGAAACACCATATATTTT
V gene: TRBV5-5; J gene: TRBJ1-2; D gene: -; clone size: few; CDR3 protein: CASSAELGGYTF; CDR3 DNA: TGTGCCAGCAGCGCCGAACTGGGGGGCTACACCTTC
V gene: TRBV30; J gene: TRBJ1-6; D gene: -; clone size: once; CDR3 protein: CAWSVPGRENSPLHF; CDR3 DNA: TGTGCCTGGAGTGTACCAGGAAGGGAAAATTCACCCCTCCACTTT
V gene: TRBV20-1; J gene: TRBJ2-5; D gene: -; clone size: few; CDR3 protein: CSATRQQETQYF; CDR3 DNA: TGCAGTGCTACCCGACAGCAAGAGACCCAGTACTTC
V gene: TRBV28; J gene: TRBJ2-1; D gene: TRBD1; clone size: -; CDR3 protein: CASSPGQRPNEQFF; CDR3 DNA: TGTGCCAGTTCCCCGGGACAGAGACCCAATGAGCAGTTCTTC
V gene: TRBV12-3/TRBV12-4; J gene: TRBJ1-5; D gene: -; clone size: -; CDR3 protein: CASSLVGPHQPQHF; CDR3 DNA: TGTGCCAGCAGTTTAGTAGGGCCCCATCAGCCCCAGCATTTT
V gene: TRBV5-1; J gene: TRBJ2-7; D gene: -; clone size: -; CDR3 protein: CASSPGLPHEQYF; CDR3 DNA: TGCGCCAGCAGCCCGGGACTCCCCCACGAGCAGTACTTC
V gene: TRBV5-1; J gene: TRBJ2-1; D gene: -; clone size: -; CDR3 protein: CASSVRDGAYNEQFF; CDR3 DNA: TGCGCCAGCAGCGTCAGGGACGGTGCCTACAATGAGCAGTTCTTC
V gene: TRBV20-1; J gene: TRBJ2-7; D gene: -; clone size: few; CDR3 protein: CSASSRRTYEQYF; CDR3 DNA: TGCAGTGCTAGTTCCCGCCGCACCTACGAGCAGTACTTC
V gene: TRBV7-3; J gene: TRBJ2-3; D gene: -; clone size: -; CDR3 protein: CASSRDSNTQYF; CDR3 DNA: TGTGCCAGCAGTAGAGACTCAAATACGCAGTATTTT
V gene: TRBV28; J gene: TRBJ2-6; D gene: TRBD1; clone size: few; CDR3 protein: CASSVQGAGANVLTF; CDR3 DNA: TGTGCCAGCAGTGTACAGGGGGCTGGGGCCAACGTCCTGACTTTC
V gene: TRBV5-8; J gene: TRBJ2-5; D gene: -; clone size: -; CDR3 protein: CASSSRQWQETQYF; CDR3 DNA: TGTGCCAGCAGCTCCCGACAGTGGCAAGAGACCCAGTACTTC
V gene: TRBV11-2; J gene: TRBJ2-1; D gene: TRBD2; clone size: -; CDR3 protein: CASSLVQGLTSGRSNEQFF; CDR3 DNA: TGTGCCAGCAGCTTAGTTCAGGGGTTGACTAGCGGGAGATCTAATGAGCAGTTCTTC
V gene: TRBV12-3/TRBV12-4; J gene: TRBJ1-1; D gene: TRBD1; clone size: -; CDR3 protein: CASSFWDRAEAFF; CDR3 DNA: TGTGCCAGCAGTTTCTGGGACAGGGCTGAAGCTTTCTTT
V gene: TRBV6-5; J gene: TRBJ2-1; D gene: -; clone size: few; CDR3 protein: CASSYSSGYNEQFF; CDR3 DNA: TGTGCCAGCAGTTACTCGTCCGGTTACAATGAGCAGTTCTTC
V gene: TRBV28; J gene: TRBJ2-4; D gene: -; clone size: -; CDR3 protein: CASSFISRPGNIQYF; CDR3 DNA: TGTGCCAGCAGTTTTATTAGCCGGCCGGGGAACATTCAGTACTTC
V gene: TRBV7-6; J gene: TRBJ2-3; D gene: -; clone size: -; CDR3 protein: CASTDNMGTSSTDTQYF; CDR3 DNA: TGTGCCAGCACCGATAACATGGGCACCAGTTCCACAGATACGCAGTATTTT
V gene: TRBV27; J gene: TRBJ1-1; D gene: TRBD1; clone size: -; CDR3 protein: CASGDRVKNTEAFF; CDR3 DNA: TGTGCCAGCGGGGACAGGGTGAAGAACACGGAAGCTTTCTTT
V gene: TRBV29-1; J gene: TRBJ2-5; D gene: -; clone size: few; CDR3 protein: CSVDARSGYYQETQYF; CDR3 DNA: TGCAGCGTTGATGCGCGGTCAGGGTACTACCAAGAGACCCAGTACTTC